The entry below describes one TCR beta chain. This clonotype was counted a few times. It has no known antigen specificity. The sample holds no much larger clone one base away, and base qualities are not on file. The sample originates from a study of T-cell reconstitution after alpha-beta-depleted transplantation in children listed by TCRdb under 2016. With respect to the entire study: Using TCR repertoire profiling, the study followed T-cell immune reconstitution in a quantitative way in children after TCRalphabeta/CD19-depleted allogeneic hematopoietic cell transplantation.

General conclusions and limits of the study: The apparently early recovery of alphabetaT-cell counts about two months after transplant reportedly depended on only several hundred rapidly expanded clones that came from non-depleted graft cells. Hyperexpanded clone frequencies declined over subsequent months; after one year, T-cell counts and TCRbeta diversity were mostly attributed to newly produced T cells. The high TCRbeta diversity at day 60 in some patients was ascribed to recipient T cells and intrathymic progenitors that had survived conditioning.

The treatment or condition tag for this specimen amounts to: allogeneic hematopoietic cell transplantation with graft depleted of TCRalphabeta T cells and CD19 B cells. Transplant recipients were children who received TCRalphabeta/CD19-depleted allogeneic hematopoietic cell grafts. To prepare the library, PCR was applied. Sequencing was carried out with an Illumina HiSeq 2500. Molecular barcoding was employed in the preparation of TCR libraries, with unique molecular identifiers being used to normalize TCRbeta repertoire quantification. TCRdb redid the processing of the public reads, applying fastp at Q25 and MiXCR, and retained in-frame beta chains. CDR3 protein sequences are deduplicated, and each keeps its most common genes and DNA. Present in this sample are 250,000 to 400,000 distinct CDR3 sequences, approximately 20% of which were seen just once. The top ten clonotypes cover approximately 11% of the sample.

CDR1 and CDR2 are read off the germline V gene as MGHRA and YSYEKL. The germline V and J ends show losses of 6 bases and 5 bases respectively, and no gene match explains 7 bases of the junction. The CDR3 goes from the cysteine to the phenylalanine over 14 residues. Only CDR3 DNA is held: 42 bases, read in frame from base 1. The sequence derives from a male patient between 5 and 17 years old who had a stem cell transplant for acute lymphoblastic leukemia, so the T cells may come from the graft donor. Here the chain combines TRBV4-1 and TRBJ2-1; the central 7 bases match TRBD2. The starting material was PBMCs, mostly from graft donor cells, obtained 180 days after TCRalphabeta/CD19-depleted stem cell transplant. DNA sequence: TGCGCCAGCAGGGACGCGGGAGCGAACAATGAGCAGTTCTTC. This yields the protein CASRDAGANNEQFF.